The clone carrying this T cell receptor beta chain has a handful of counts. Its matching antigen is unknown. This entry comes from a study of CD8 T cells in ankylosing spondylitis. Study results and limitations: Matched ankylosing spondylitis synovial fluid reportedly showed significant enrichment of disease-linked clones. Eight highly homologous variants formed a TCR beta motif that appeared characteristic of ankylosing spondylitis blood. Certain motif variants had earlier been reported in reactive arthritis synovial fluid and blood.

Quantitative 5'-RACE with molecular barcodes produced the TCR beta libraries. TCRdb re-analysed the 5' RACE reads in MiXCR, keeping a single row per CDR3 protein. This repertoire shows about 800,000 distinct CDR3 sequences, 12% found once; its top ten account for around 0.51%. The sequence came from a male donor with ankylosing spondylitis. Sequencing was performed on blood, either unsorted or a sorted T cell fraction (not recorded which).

CDR3 sequence: CASTLGRGPDYGYTF. The CDR3 nucleotides are TGTGCCAGCACCCTGGGAAGGGGGCCTGACTATGGCTACACCTTC. The gene calls are TRBV7-8 and TRBJ1-2; 7 bases align to TRBD1. The CDR3 spans 15 residues. V lost 7 bases and J lost 3; bases outside the gene matches: 11. CDR1 and CDR2 from the germline V gene are SGHVS and FQNEAQ.